These 10 T cell receptor beta chains were sequenced from one sample in a study of blood T cell repertoires in COVID-19. Measured with immunoSEQ multiplex PCR; TCRdb has only the in-frame clones, and not every one. The sample lists about 120,000 clones, over 75% occurring once. Source material: peripheral blood. The receptors stem from an elderly man with acute or convalescent COVID-19.

This clone has more than one count but fewer than ten. The chain uses TRBV9 and TRBJ1-1; 8 bases are shared with TRBD1. CDR3 length: 14 residues. Germline CDR1 is SGDLS and CDR2 is YYNGEE. The V gene end was trimmed by 3 bases and the J gene end by 5 bases; junction bases not matched to a gene: 6. CDR3 amino acids: CASSGQGSRTEAFF. In nucleotides, the CDR3 is TGTGCCAGCAGCGGACAGGGGAGCCGGACTGAAGCTTTCTTT.

The DNA of the CDR3 is TGTGCCAGCAGCTTACACAGGGGATCCTACAATGAGCAGTTCTTC. Its protein product is CASSLHRGSYNEQFF. The gene calls are TRBV7-6 and TRBJ2-1; 7 nucleotides match TRBD1. The V gene's germline CDR1 is SGHVS and CDR2 FNYEAQ. Losses at the gene ends were 2 bases for V and 1 base for J; bases not matched to a gene: 2. This CDR3 has 15 amino acids.

The J gene is TRBJ1-1, the V gene TRBV7-2, with D possibly TRBD1 on 5 matching bases. The CDR3 is 14 residues long. V was clipped by 4 bases and J by 5 bases, with 14 bases between them. Germline V gene data show CDR1 as SGHTA and CDR2 as FQGNSA. CDR3 protein: CASSSQGRETEAFF. Here the CDR3 DNA reads TGTGCCAGCAGCTCGCAGGGAAGAGAAACTGAAGCTTTCTTT.

The rearrangement uses TRBV15 and TRBJ2-5, with 9 bases matching TRBD2. This CDR3 has 17 amino acids. Germline trimming cut 1 base from V and 5 bases from J; bases unmatched to any gene: 11. Germline values: CDR1 LNHNV, CDR2 YYDKDF (reference sequence). Here the CDR3 DNA reads TGTGCCACCAGCAGAGGTGGAAGTAGCGGGAGCGCGGAGACCCAGTACTTC. Translation: CATSRGGSSGSAETQYF.

The V gene is TRBV30, the J gene TRBJ2-7, with 8 bases fitting TRBD1. CDR1 and CDR2 (germline): GTSNPN, SVGIG (reference sequence). Trimming took 5 bases from V and 6 from J; bases not matched to a gene: 15. This CDR3 contains 15 residues. The CDR3 DNA reads TGTGCCTGGTCCCTCAGTGGGCGGACAGGGCTCGAGCAGTACTTC. It codes for CAWSLSGRTGLEQYF.

The sample holds a few counts of this clone. The genes are TRBV7-8 and TRBJ1-3; a weak D match, TRBD1 (5 bases). The CDR3 is 14 amino acids. Trimming shortened V by 3 bases and J by 3 bases, and 9 bases separated the two germline ends. Germline V gene lookup returns CDR1 SGHVS and CDR2 FQNEAQ. CDR3 sequence: CASSFARDGNTIYF. The CDR3 bases are TGTGCCAGCAGCTTCGCCAGGGATGGAAACACCATATATTTT. Together with reference TRBV7-8 and TRBJ1-3, the CDR3 gives the full variable domain: GAGVSQSPRYKVAKRGQDVALRCDPISGHVSLFWYQQALGQGPEFLTYFQNEAQLDKSGLPSDRFFAERPEGSVSTLKIQRTQQEDSAVYLCASSFARDGNTIYFGEGSWLTVV.

V is TRBV14 and J is TRBJ2-1, with TRBD2 matching 8 bases. The germline CDR1 and CDR2 sequences are SGHDN and FVKESK. The J segment lost 9 bases and the V segment lost 4 bases, leaving 11 bases of the junction unmatched. CDR3 length: 15 residues. CDR3 coding DNA: TGTGCCAGCAGCCTCAGCGGGAGTCCCGGGGGTGAGCAGTTCTTC. This gives the protein CASSLSGSPGGEQFF.

V gene TRBV7-2 combines with J gene TRBJ2-1; 11 positions agree with TRBD1. The J segment lost 7 bases and the V segment lost 5 bases, leaving 7 bases of the junction unmatched. The CDR3 length is 15 residues. The germline V gene has CDR1 SGHTA and CDR2 FQGNSA. In nucleotides, the CDR3 is TGTGCCAGCAGCCAAGGACAGGGGGCTCGGAATGAGCAGTTCTTC. Amino acids: CASSQGQGARNEQFF.

The chain carries TRBV5-1 and TRBJ2-5; 10 nucleotides agree with TRBD2. The CDR3 consists of 14 residues. Germline V gives CDR1 SGHRS, CDR2 YFSETQ. Germline trimming cut 2 bases from V and 4 bases from J; bases unmatched to any gene: 2. This CDR3 is CASSLAGGRETQYF. CDR3 in DNA: TGCGCCAGCAGCTTAGCGGGAGGGCGAGAGACCCAGTACTTC. Full variable domain (rest looked up from reference TRBV5-1 and TRBJ2-5): KAGVTQTPRYLIKTRGQQVTLSCSPISGHRSVSWYQQTPGQGLQFLFEYFSETQRNKGNFPGRFSGRQFSNSRSEMNVSTLELGDSALYLCASSLAGGRETQYFGPGTRLLVL.

The chain employs TRBV19 and TRBJ1-2, with a weak D call TRBD1 (6 bases). V lost 5 bases and J lost 5, with 18 bases in between. CDR1 is LNHDA, CDR2 SQIVND, per germline (reference sequence). The CDR3 runs to 15 residues. CDR3 residues: CASSVTGGLRYGYTF. The CDR3 DNA reads TGTGCCAGTAGTGTCACGGGGGGGCTTAGGTATGGCTACACCTTC. Variable domain in full (rest from reference TRBV19 and TRBJ1-2): DGGITQSPKYLFRKEGQNVTLSCEQNLNHDAMYWYRQDPGQGLRLIYYSQIVNDFQKGDIAEGYSVSREKKESFPLTVTSAQKNPTAFYLCASSVTGGLRYGYTFGSGTRLTVV.